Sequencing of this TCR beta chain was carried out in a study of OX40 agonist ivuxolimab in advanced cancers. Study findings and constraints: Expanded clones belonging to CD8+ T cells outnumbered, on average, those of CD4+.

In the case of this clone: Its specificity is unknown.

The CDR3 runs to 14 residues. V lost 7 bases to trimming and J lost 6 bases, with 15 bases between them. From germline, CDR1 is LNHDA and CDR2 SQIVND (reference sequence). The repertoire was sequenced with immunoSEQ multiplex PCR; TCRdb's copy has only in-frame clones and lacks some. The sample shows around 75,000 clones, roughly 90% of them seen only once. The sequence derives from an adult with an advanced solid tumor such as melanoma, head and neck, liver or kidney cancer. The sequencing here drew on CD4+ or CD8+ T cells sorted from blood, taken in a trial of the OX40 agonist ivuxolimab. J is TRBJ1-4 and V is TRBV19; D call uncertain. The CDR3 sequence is CASTFSGRDEKLFF. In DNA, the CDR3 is TGTGCCAGTACCTTCTCCGGGAGGGATGAAAAACTGTTTTTT.